One sample yielded the 22 T cell receptor beta chains listed below, sequenced in a study of shared clonotypes between healthy human individuals. Profiled with immunoSEQ multiplex PCR; TCRdb holds only in-frame clones, not every one. The repertoire holds about 2.1 million clones, with about 92% as singletons. The naive CD8 population came from CD45RO-negative cells selected for CCR7, without terminally differentiated effector memory CD45RA+ cells. The sequenced sample consisted of naive CD8+ T cells from PBMCs. Every receptor here comes from a man aged 18 to 29 in good health. Some clones in this sample may be carry-over from other donors' samples.

The V gene is TRBV6-1, the J gene TRBJ2-2; D may correspond to TRBD1 or TRBD2 (5 bases each). With 4 bases removed from V and 6 bases from J, the gap between germline ends came to 15 bases. This CDR3 region has 15 residues. Germline loops: CDR1 MNHNS, CDR2 SASEGT. Written as DNA, the CDR3 is TGTGCCAGCAGTGGACGGGGCTCGGTTGCCGGGGAGCTGTTTTTT. Protein product: CASSGRGSVAGELFF.

On this clone: In the same sample, other DNA sequences code for this CDR3. The V gene is TRBV7-8, the J gene TRBJ2-7; D is tentatively TRBD1 or TRBD2 (5 bases each). Germline CDR1 SGHVS, CDR2 FQNEAQ. The CDR3 is 14 residues long. Trimming removed 4 bases from V and 2 bases from J, with 12 bases in between. CDR3 sequence (DNA): TGTGCCAGCAGCTCCGGGACGGGAACCTACGAGCAGTACTTC. Translating it yields CASSSGTGTYEQYF.

The chain employs TRBV27 and TRBJ2-1; D unresolved. This CDR3 spans 13 amino acids. V was cut by 6 bases and J by 7 bases, with 13 bases left in between. Germline CDR1 reads MNHEY; CDR2 reads SMNVEV (reference sequence). The DNA for the CDR3 is TGTGCCAGCAGCATGGGAAGTGTTAATGAGCAGTTCTTC. Encoded protein: CASSMGSVNEQFF.

This chain joins TRBV5-8 and TRBJ2-3, with a tentative D call TRBD2 (7 bases). Trimming took off 7 bases at V and 2 bases at J, with 14 bases between the two ends. Germline V gives CDR1 SGHTS, CDR2 YDEGEE. This CDR3 has 14 residues. CDR3 loop: CASSWGGITDTQYF. CDR3 coding DNA: TGTGCCAGCTCGTGGGGGGGCATCACAGATACGCAGTATTTT.

The chain joins TRBV9 to TRBJ2-3; D unclear. Germline-derived CDR1 and CDR2 are SGDLS and YYNGEE. The CDR3 covers 14 residues. V dropped 3 bases and J dropped 2 bases, with 10 bases sitting between them. The DNA for the CDR3 is TGTGCCAGCAGCGGACGGTCCACCACAGATACGCAGTATTTT. As protein: CASSGRSTTDTQYF.

The chain joins TRBV9 to TRBJ2-3; D perhaps matches TRBD2 (6 bases). Deletions cut 4 bases from V and 1 base from J, with 10 bases between. CDR3 length: 14 amino acids. Germline V gene lookup returns CDR1 SGDLS and CDR2 YYNGEE. CDR3 nucleotides: TGTGCCAGCAGCCCAGCGGGCCGCACAGATACGCAGTATTTT. Its translation is CASSPAGRTDTQYF. The whole variable domain, filled in from reference TRBV9 and TRBJ2-3, reads DSGVTQTPKHLITATGQRVTLRCSPRSGDLSVYWYQQSLDQGLQFLIQYYNGEERAKGNILERFSAQQFPDLHSELNLSSLELGDSALYFCASSPAGRTDTQYFGPGTRLTVL.

The J gene is TRBJ1-2, the V gene TRBV19, with 8 bases identical to TRBD1. CDR1 and CDR2 from the germline V gene are LNHDA and SQIVND (reference sequence). The V and J ends lost 2 bases and 0 bases, in that order; junction bases with no gene match: 11. This CDR3 has 18 amino acids. CDR3 coding DNA: TGTGCCAGTAGTATATCGTGGGTTCGGGACAGGACTAACTATGGCTACACCTTC. As protein: CASSISWVRDRTNYGYTF.

The chain couples TRBV27 to TRBJ1-1; TRBD1 matches 10 bases. This CDR3 has 16 amino acids. After removal of 5 bases from V and 0 bases from J, the junction contained 6 bases not matched to a gene. Germline V gives CDR1 MNHEY, CDR2 SMNVEV (reference sequence). The CDR3 loop reads CASSPGTGVMNTEAFF. CDR3 DNA: TGTGCCAGCAGTCCCGGGACAGGGGTTATGAACACTGAAGCTTTCTTT.

The CDR3 DNA reads TGCGCCAGCAGCCAGGGGGAGGGGAACACTGAAGCTTTCTTT. Its protein product is CASSQGEGNTEAFF. The V gene is TRBV4-1, the J gene TRBJ1-1; tentative D call: TRBD1 (5 bases). V was trimmed by 3 bases and J by 1 base, leaving 9 bases between them. This CDR3 region has 14 residues. Germline V lookup: CDR1 MGHRA, CDR2 YSYEKL.

The table lists this clone with a count of one. V usage is TRBV5-1 and J usage is TRBJ2-7; D might be TRBD2 (6 bases). V was clipped by 6 bases and J by 1 base, with 11 bases between them. Germline CDR1 and CDR2: SGHRS and YFSETQ. The CDR3 loop spans 13 amino acids. In DNA form, the CDR3 reads TGCGCCAGCAAGGCGGGGTTATCCTACGAGCAGTACTTC. It is translated as CASKAGLSYEQYF.

The chain has TRBV6-1 and TRBJ2-5, with a possible D match to TRBD1 (6 bases). The V gene lost 3 bases and the J gene lost 2 bases, with 16 bases spanning the gap. This CDR3 is 16 amino acids long. CDR1 is MNHNS and CDR2 is SASEGT in the germline V gene. CDR3 nucleotides: TGTGCCAGCAGTGACGGACAGCTCCGAGCTCAAGAGACCCAGTACTTC. Its translation: CASSDGQLRAQETQYF.

This clone appeared once. The genes are TRBV6-5 and TRBJ2-7; TRBD2 matches at 7 bases. Per the germline V gene, CDR1 is MNHEY and CDR2 is SVGAGI. There are 15 residues in the CDR3. Germline trimming cut 0 bases from V and 6 bases from J; bases unmatched to any gene: 8. In nucleotides, the CDR3 is TGTGCCAGCAGTTACTCCCCCGGGGGGAAAGGCGAGCAGTACTTC. Protein sequence: CASSYSPGGKGEQYF.

The rearrangement joins TRBV30 to TRBJ2-1; 8 bases are shared with TRBD1. The CDR3 is made up of 14 amino acids. Germline loops: CDR1 GTSNPN, CDR2 SVGIG (reference sequence). J gave up 4 bases and V 2 bases, and 4 bases lay outside the gene matches. The CDR3: CAWSLGQGYNEQFF. The CDR3 DNA is TGTGCCTGGAGTCTTGGACAGGGATACAATGAGCAGTTCTTC.

This clone was recorded once. V is TRBV2 and J is TRBJ2-3; D ambiguous. V was clipped by 3 bases and J by 10 bases, with 8 bases between them. Germline CDR1 SNHLY, CDR2 FYNNEI. The CDR3 runs to 11 residues. CDR3 DNA sequence: TGTGCCAGCAGTGAGGGATCGGCGCAGTATTTT. Protein product: CASSEGSAQYF.

V and J are TRBV14 and TRBJ2-7, with 7 bases that match TRBD2. After removal of 4 bases from V and 3 bases from J, the junction contained 3 bases not matched to a gene. Germline V gives CDR1 SGHDN, CDR2 FVKESK. This CDR3 spans 13 amino acids. The CDR3 DNA sequence: TGTGCCAGCAGCCTGCTAGCGGACTACGAGCAGTACTTC. Translation gives CASSLLADYEQYF.

The chain combines TRBV7-9 with TRBJ2-1; D may be TRBD1 (5 bases). The CDR3 has 16 amino acids. Per the germline V gene, CDR1 is SEHNR and CDR2 is FQNEAQ (reference sequence). Trimming left V 0 bases short and J 4 bases short, with 13 bases between. The CDR3: CASSLAGHHYYNEQFF. The CDR3, as DNA: TGTGCCAGCAGCTTAGCCGGACACCACTATTACAATGAGCAGTTCTTC.

This chain uses TRBV6-6 with TRBJ2-7; D unresolved. V lost 2 bases and J 3 bases, leaving 14 bases between the germline ends. CDR1 MNHNY and CDR2 SVGAGI come from the germline V gene (reference sequence). The CDR3 consists of 15 residues. The CDR3 bases are TGTGCCAGCAGTTACGACTCCCGCCACATCTACGAGCAGTACTTC. Its protein is CASSYDSRHIYEQYF.

V and J are TRBV27 and TRBJ2-3; the D is unclear. Trimming removed 6 bases at V and 6 bases at J, with 19 bases between. Germline loops: CDR1 MNHEY, CDR2 SMNVEV (reference sequence). The CDR3 length is 15 residues. CDR3: CASRPTWEVYDTQYF. CDR3 sequence (DNA): TGTGCCAGCAGGCCGACATGGGAAGTGTACGATACGCAGTATTTT.

The J gene is TRBJ2-7, the V gene TRBV7-2, with TRBD1 matching over 11 bases. Germline values: CDR1 SGHTA, CDR2 FQGNSA. Unmatched junction bases numbered 6, after V lost 10 bases and J lost 4 bases. The CDR3 loop spans 13 amino acids. The CDR3 sequence is CAIRRDRGYEQYF. In DNA form, the CDR3 reads TGTGCCATCAGGAGGGACAGGGGGTACGAGCAGTACTTC.

This clone was recorded a few times. The V and J genes are TRBV7-9 and TRBJ1-2, with D possibly TRBD1 on 5 matching bases. Germline V gene data show CDR1 as SEHNR and CDR2 as FQNEAQ (reference sequence). The CDR3 totals 15 residues. Trimming stripped 5 bases from V and 8 bases from J, with 21 bases between. CDR3 sequence reads: CASSQRDRDGPGYTF. CDR3 nucleotide sequence: TGTGCCAGCAGCCAGAGAGACAGAGATGGGCCGGGCTACACCTTC.

This chain uses TRBV28 with TRBJ2-7; D perhaps matches TRBD2 (5 bases). The CDR3 sequence is 13 residues long. Trimming stripped 8 bases from V and 6 bases from J, with 17 bases between. Germline-derived CDR1 and CDR2 are MDHEN and SYDVKM. The CDR3 sequence is CASAEGSSPEQYF. CDR3 DNA sequence: TGTGCCAGCGCCGAGGGATCTTCGCCCGAGCAGTACTTC.

For this clone: Additional DNA sequences in this sample encode the identical CDR3. The chain carries TRBV10-3 and TRBJ1-1, with D uncertain. V dropped 6 bases and J dropped 2 bases, with 7 bases sitting between them. This CDR3 contains 12 residues. Germline lookup yields CDR1 ENHRY and CDR2 SYGVKD. DNA of the CDR3: TGTGCCATCAGGGAGGGAAACACTGAAGCTTTCTTT. Translating gives CAIREGNTEAFF.